The present T cell receptor (beta chain) was sequenced within a study of PD-1 blockade in classical Hodgkin lymphoma. This clone was picked up one time. Antigen: not known. The protocol was immunoSEQ multiplex PCR, while the TCRdb copy is restricted to in-frame clones and leaves out a portion. The sample consists of about 20,000 clones, roughly 80% of them appearing once. Trimming at V came to 4 bases and at J to 5 bases, leaving 2 bases not matched to a gene. The CDR3 contains 14 residues. Germline V CDR1 and CDR2: LGHNA, YNFKEQ. Findings and caveats of the study: CD4+ TCR diversity, unlike CD8+, climbed significantly by C4D1. Exclusion was applied to patients who started nivolumab under 1 year after ASCT.

Sample time point: cycle 4 day 1 (C4D1), after about 6 weeks of nivolumab. Brentuximab vedotin exposure varied among the patients, all of whom had relapsed after autologous stem cell transplantation. Each best response was a complete response, a partial response or progressive disease. Sample: peripheral blood mononuclear cells (PBMCs), taken before the fourth cycle of nivolumab. The chain joins TRBV4-2 to TRBJ2-5; 12 positions agree with TRBD2. The receptor was isolated from a human donor with classical Hodgkin lymphoma. In DNA, the CDR3 is TGTGCCAGCAGCCCTAGCGGGGGGGCCGAGACCCAGTACTTC. Translating gives CASSPSGGAETQYF.